Listed below are T cell receptor beta chains from one sample, sequenced in a study of human T cells and chemical hapten exposure. TCRdb re-analysed the RACE reads in MiXCR, keeping a single row per CDR3 protein. The table has about 98,000 distinct CDR3 sequences, 10% to 11% seen once. The source was whole blood, collected in connection with sensitization to the hapten diphenylcyclopropenone (DPC). These TCRs come from a woman between 55 and 75 years old with alopecia areata. Some clones in this sample may be carry-over from other donors' samples. Both conserved end residues are part of each CDR3. Fields, in order: V gene, J gene, clone size, D gene, CDR3 DNA, CDR3 protein. The D gene is left open where the match is weak. Some rows mark clone size as missing; the rest say once, few, many or name a class of expanded clone.

TRBV11-2	TRBJ2-7	many	NA	TGTGCCAGCAGCTCCCCCGGCCCCCGGGAGCAGTACTTC	CASSSPGPREQYF
TRBV19	TRBJ1-5	few	NA	TGTGCCAGTAGCCCTATGGAGCCCAGTTATAGCAATCAGCCCCAGCATTTT	CASSPMEPSYSNQPQHF
TRBV5-1	TRBJ2-7	many	NA	TGCGCCAGCAGCTCGCGGACAGCGAATCCCCACGAGCAGTACTTC	CASSSRTANPHEQYF
TRBV6-5	TRBJ2-2	NA	TRBD2	TGTGCCAGCAGTTACGGGCTAGCGGGGGGGCCGTCGGGCGAGGAGCTGTTTTTT	CASSYGLAGGPSGEELFF
TRBV7-6	TRBJ2-6	few	NA	TGTGCCAGCAGCTTACTTAGTCGTCCAAGCTCTGGGGCCAACGTCCTGACTTTC	CASSLLSRPSSGANVLTF
TRBV3-1	TRBJ2-7	few	NA	TGTGCCAGCAGCCAGAGAGGACGATACGAGCAGTACTTC	CASSQRGRYEQYF
TRBV18	TRBJ1-1	NA	NA	TGTGCCAGCTCACTATCCGGGCCGAACACTGAAGCTTTCTTT	CASSLSGPNTEAFF
TRBV5-1	TRBJ2-1	many	NA	TGCGCCAGCAGCTTGGTAGTCAATGAGCAGTTCTTC	CASSLVVNEQFF
TRBV18	TRBJ2-2	NA	NA	TGTGCCAGCTCACCAAGAAGAGTAAACAGAAAGGCAATGTCTGTCTCCGGGGAGCTGTTTTTT	CASSPRRVNRKAMSVSGELFF
TRBV6-1	TRBJ1-2	many	NA	TGTGCCATCCCCGTAGGACCGTCGCATGTTGATGGCTACACCTTC	CAIPVGPSHVDGYTF
TRBV2	TRBJ2-1	many	NA	TGTGCCAGCAGTGTAGACTTGCGTTCCTACAATGAGCAGTTCTTC	CASSVDLRSYNEQFF
TRBV11-2	TRBJ1-2	many	TRBD1	TGTGCCAGCAGCCCCTGGACAGGTCCCATGTTGGGCTACACCTTC	CASSPWTGPMLGYTF
TRBV3-1	TRBJ1-6	many	NA	TGTGCCAGCAGCCACCACGGACAGCCGAGCTCCTATAATTCACCCCTCCACTTT	CASSHHGQPSSYNSPLHF
TRBV29-1	TRBJ2-2	NA	NA	TGCAGCGTTTCTACAGGGAACACCGGGGAGCTGTTTTTT	CSVSTGNTGELFF
TRBV18	TRBJ2-7	NA	NA	TGTGTCAGCTCACCACCTCTGGGATTAGCCCCCTACGAGCAGTACTTC	CVSSPPLGLAPYEQYF
TRBV9	TRBJ1-2	NA	TRBD1	TGTGCCAGCAGCGTAGGGGTTAGGGACAGCAGCCTCTATGGCTACACCTTC	CASSVGVRDSSLYGYTF
TRBV6-5	TRBJ2-3	many	TRBD2	TGTGCCAGCAGGCCGTCTAGCGGGGTACGGGGTACGCAGTATTTT	CASRPSSGVRGTQYF
TRBV6-1	TRBJ1-4	few	TRBD1	TGTGCCTCTGACAGGGGGCGCGAAAAACTGTTTTTT	CASDRGREKLFF
TRBV3-1	TRBJ2-5	many	NA	TGTGCCAGCAGCCAAGGCTTAGGACAGTCCCAAGAGACCCAGTACTTC	CASSQGLGQSQETQYF
TRBV9	TRBJ2-2	many	NA	TGTGCCAGCAGCGCGCCGGGTTCGATCACCGGGGAGCTGTTTTTT	CASSAPGSITGELFF
TRBV5-1	TRBJ1-2	many	TRBD1	TGCGCCAGCAGCGGGGGACAGGCTCGTCCCCCCTATGGCTACACCTTC	CASSGGQARPPYGYTF
TRBV5-8	TRBJ1-2	many	NA	TGTGCCAGCAGCTTGGTTGTGAATGGCTACACCTTC	CASSLVVNGYTF
TRBV5-4	TRBJ2-2	NA	NA	TGTGCCAGCAGCCCTGACGCCCCAGGGGTGAGAACCGGGGAGCTGTTTTTT	CASSPDAPGVRTGELFF
TRBV10-3	TRBJ1-1	few	NA	TGTGCCATCAGGGCCTTGAACACTGAAGCTTTCTTT	CAIRALNTEAFF
TRBV3-1	TRBJ2-7	few	TRBD1	TGTGCCAGCAGCCAAGATCCGGGACAGCCGTACGAGCAGTACTTC	CASSQDPGQPYEQYF
TRBV3-1	TRBJ1-3	NA	NA	TGTGCCAGCAGCCGATTGGCAGGGACCTCTGGAAACACCATATATTTT	CASSRLAGTSGNTIYF
TRBV6-1	TRBJ2-5	many	TRBD1	TGTGCCAGCAGTCCGACAGGGTTGGAGACCCAGTACTTC	CASSPTGLETQYF
TRBV11-2	TRBJ1-4	NA	TRBD1	TGTGCCAGCAGCTCTCCCAGGGGGAACGAAGGTGATGAAAAACTGTTTTTT	CASSSPRGNEGDEKLFF
TRBV7-8	TRBJ1-1	few	NA	TGTGCCAGCAGCTCCCCGGGGGTGGTCACTGAAGCTTTCTTT	CASSSPGVVTEAFF
TRBV12-3/TRBV12-4	TRBJ2-7	many	TRBD2	TGTGCCAGCAGTGATCCTAGCGGGGCCTACGAGCAGTACTTC	CASSDPSGAYEQYF
TRBV7-3	TRBJ2-1	NA	TRBD2	TGTGCCAGCAGCTCAAGCGGGGGGGTCTACAATGAGCAGTTCTTC	CASSSSGGVYNEQFF
TRBV12-5	TRBJ1-3	once	TRBD1	TGTGCTAGTGGCCTTCCCCTGGGACAGCGTGGCTCCTCTGGAAACACCATATATTTT	CASGLPLGQRGSSGNTIYF
TRBV5-4	TRBJ2-1	NA	TRBD2	TGTGCCAGCAGCGAGAGCGGGGGTGTCTCCTACAATGAGCAGTTCTTC	CASSESGGVSYNEQFF
TRBV7-3	TRBJ1-2	many	TRBD1	TGTGCCAGCAGCTCCGGACAGGGTGGGGATGGCTACACCTTC	CASSSGQGGDGYTF
TRBV25-1	TRBJ1-4	many	TRBD1	TGTGCCAGCGAAACGGGGACAGGGTATGAAAAACTGTTTTTT	CASETGTGYEKLFF
TRBV5-6	TRBJ1-3	many	NA	TGTGCCAGCATCCAGGGACCACCCTCTCTCTCTGGAAACACCATATATTTT	CASIQGPPSLSGNTIYF
TRBV6-5	TRBJ1-5	many	NA	TGTGCCAGCAGGGCTACAGGGTATAGCAATCAGCCCCAGCATTTT	CASRATGYSNQPQHF
TRBV5-4	TRBJ1-5	many	NA	TGTGCCAGGAGAAAGACGGAGGTTAGCAATCAGCCCCAGCATTTT	CARRKTEVSNQPQHF
TRBV6-4	TRBJ1-1	few	NA	TGTGCCAGCAGCGCGGGACACTCCAACACTGAAGCTTTCTTT	CASSAGHSNTEAFF
TRBV20-1	TRBJ1-5	many	NA	TGCAGTGCTAGAGATAGAACAGGAGGATCTAATAGCAATCAGCCCCAGCATTTT	CSARDRTGGSNSNQPQHF
TRBV14	TRBJ2-7	many	TRBD1	TGTGCCAGCAGCCAAGACAGGGGGCTCGAGCAGTACTTC	CASSQDRGLEQYF
TRBV10-3	TRBJ2-5	NA	TRBD1	TGTGCCATCAGGCTCCAGGGACAGGAACAAGAGACCCAGTACTTC	CAIRLQGQEQETQYF
TRBV5-5	TRBJ1-1	many	NA	TGTGCCAGCACCGGGCAGCTAAACACTGAAGCTTTCTTT	CASTGQLNTEAFF
TRBV4-1	TRBJ1-1	few	NA	TGCGCCAGCAGCCAAGAGGGGTTTGAAGCTTTCTTT	CASSQEGFEAFF
TRBV6-5	TRBJ1-5	many	NA	TGTGCCAGCAGTTACGCTCGGGGTAATCAGCCCCAGCATTTT	CASSYARGNQPQHF
TRBV20-1	TRBJ2-1	many	TRBD2	TGCAGTGCTAGATCAGCGGGGGGGAATTACAATGAGCAGTTCTTC	CSARSAGGNYNEQFF
TRBV5-1	TRBJ2-6	NA	TRBD2	TGCGCCAGCAGCAGCGGGGGCGCTGGGGCCAACGTCCTGACTTTC	CASSSGGAGANVLTF
TRBV15	TRBJ2-3	NA	TRBD1	TGTGCCACCAGGAGACAGGGCTTGGTCACAGATACGCAGTATTTT	CATRRQGLVTDTQYF
TRBV30	TRBJ2-5	NA	NA	TGTGCCTGGAGTCCTTGGGGGAGGGGGAAATACCTCCAAGAGACCCAGTACTTC	CAWSPWGRGKYLQETQYF